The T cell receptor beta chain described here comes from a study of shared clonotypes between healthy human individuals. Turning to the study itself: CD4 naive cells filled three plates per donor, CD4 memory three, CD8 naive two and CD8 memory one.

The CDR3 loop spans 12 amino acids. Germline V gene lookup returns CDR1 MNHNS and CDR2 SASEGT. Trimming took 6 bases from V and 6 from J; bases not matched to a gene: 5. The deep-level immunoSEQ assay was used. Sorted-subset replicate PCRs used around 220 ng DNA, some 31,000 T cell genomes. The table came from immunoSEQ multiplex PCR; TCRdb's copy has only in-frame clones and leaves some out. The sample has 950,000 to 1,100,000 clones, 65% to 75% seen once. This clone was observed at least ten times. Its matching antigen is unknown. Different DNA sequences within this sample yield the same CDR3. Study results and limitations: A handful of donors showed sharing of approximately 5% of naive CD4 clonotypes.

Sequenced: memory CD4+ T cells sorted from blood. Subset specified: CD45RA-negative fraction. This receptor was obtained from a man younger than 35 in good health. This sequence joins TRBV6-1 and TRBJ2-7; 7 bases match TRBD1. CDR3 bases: TGTGCCAGCAGAGAAACAGGGGCCGAGCAGTACTTC. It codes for CASRETGAEQYF.